This entry is about one T cell receptor beta chain. This clone was detected a few times. What this receptor recognizes is not known. The input lacks base qualities; no much larger clone sits a single base away. This specimen belongs to a study of shared clonotypes between healthy human individuals (dated by TCRdb to 2020 to 2022). With regard to the full study: Two women and three men aged 18 to 49 years were included in the cohort. The study deeply sequenced blood TCR repertoires of five healthy adults to estimate repertoire size and the extent of clonotype sharing between individuals. Libraries were prepared and TCR repertoires were sequenced by different laboratories using diverse techniques, in order to increase sequencing depth and limit assay-specific biases. Per donor, leukapheresis produced somewhere between about 0.9 and 9.5 billion PBMCs.

The germline V gene specifies SGHTA as CDR1 and FQGNSA as CDR2. From cysteine to phenylalanine, the CDR3 is 17 amino acids long. Kept here is only the CDR3 DNA, which spans 51 bases and is read in frame from base 1. V is pruned by 0 bases and J by 0 bases, leaving 5 bases of the junction without a gene match. Using the deep immunoSEQ assay, TCR CDR3 regions were amplified from genomic DNA by multiplex PCR. Extracted genomic DNA from each cell subset was spread evenly across all wells of several immunoSEQ 96-well plates, with each plate serving as a replicate. For unsorted PBMC, roughly 330 ng of genomic DNA, equivalent to approximately 30,000 T cell genomes, went into each replicate PCR. Ten immunoSEQ deep assay plates were used to sequence the unsorted PBMC genomic DNA. Purified libraries were measured with a Qubit 3.0 fluorometer, size-checked on a Bioanalyzer 2100, and measured again with the KAPA Library Quantification kit. A separate single-read 150-cycle Illumina NextSeq 550 flow cell was used to sequence each immunoSEQ 96-well plate. The study's processing was this. Because only junctional sequences without quality scores were contained in the immunoSEQ output, filtering matching that applied to full-length reads could not be performed. Sequences were annotated with PyIR, a Python wrapper for IgBLAST v1.9, using IMGT germline references to assign V/J genes and CDR3. Reads with weak V/J assignments (E-value above 1e-6), missing CDR3, stop codons, out-of-frame junctions, or ambiguous translated residues were removed. V3J clonotypes were defined as sequences sharing an identical inferred V gene, J gene, and CDR3 amino acid sequence. The percentage overlap between two repertoires was calculated by dividing the number of shared unique clonotypes by the size of the smaller repertoire. Three approaches were used to assess repertoire richness: RTK rarefaction, the Chao1 estimator, and Recon v2.1 estimates of unobserved clonotypes. The table was pulled from immuneACCESS by TCRdb, which kept in-frame rearrangements only. Such tables lose some clones; where checked, under half of the loss comes from unresolved V genes, and the rest has no known cause. V and J calls and clone size are given by that table; D and trimming were obtained from the DNA. The sample has around 500,000 clones on record, 76% of them singletons. The top ten clones comprise 10% to 15% of the sample.

Healthy HIV-negative adults with no recently reported acute infections or vaccinations were included as donors. Every donor was a Caucasian adult residing in Nashville, Tennessee, USA. For unsorted samples, around 85 million PBMCs were counted, and genomic DNA was extracted using the QIAamp DNA Blood Mini kit. Blood was obtained by leukapheresis, after which PBMCs were separated by Ficoll-Histopaque density gradient centrifugation and cryopreserved in liquid nitrogen vapor phase. Overall study results and their limits: Only blood was sampled, and tissue TCR repertoires likely differ from those in blood. Because the study included only a small number of donors, the genetic and exposure-history diversity represented was limited. Pairwise subsampling led to the expectation that sequencing depth would affect the degree of clonotype sharing among donors.

Sequencing was done on a sample of PBMCs. The clonotype originates from a woman in her forties in good health. Some clones in this sample may be carry-over from other donors' samples. The sequence is built from TRBV7-2 and TRBJ2-1; TRBD2 aligns with 7 central bases. DNA sequence: TGTGCCAGCAGCTTAGCGCGGCGGGAGACCTCCTACAATGAGCAGTTCTTC. The resulting protein is CASSLARRETSYNEQFF.